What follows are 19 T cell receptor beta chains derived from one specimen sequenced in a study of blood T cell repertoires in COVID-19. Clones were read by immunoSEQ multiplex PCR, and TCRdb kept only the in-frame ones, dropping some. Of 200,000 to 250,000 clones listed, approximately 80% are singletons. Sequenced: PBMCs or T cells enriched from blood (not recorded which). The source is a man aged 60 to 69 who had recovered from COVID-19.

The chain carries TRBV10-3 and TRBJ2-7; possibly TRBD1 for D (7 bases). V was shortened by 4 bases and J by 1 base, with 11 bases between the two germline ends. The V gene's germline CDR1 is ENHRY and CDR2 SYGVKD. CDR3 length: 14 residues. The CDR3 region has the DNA TGTGCCATCAGTGCGGGGGACAGATCCTACGAGCAGTACTTC. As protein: CAISAGDRSYEQYF.

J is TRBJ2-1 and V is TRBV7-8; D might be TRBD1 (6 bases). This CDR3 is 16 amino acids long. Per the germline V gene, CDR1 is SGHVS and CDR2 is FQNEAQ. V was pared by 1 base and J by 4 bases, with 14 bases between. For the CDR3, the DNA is TGTGCCAGCAGCTTAGTCGGACAGCCGCCGTACAATGAGCAGTTCTTC. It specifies CASSLVGQPPYNEQFF.

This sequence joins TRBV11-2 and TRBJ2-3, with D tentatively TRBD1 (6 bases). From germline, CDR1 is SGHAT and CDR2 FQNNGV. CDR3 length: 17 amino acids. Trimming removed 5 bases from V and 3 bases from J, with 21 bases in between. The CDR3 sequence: CASSTLRGKRVTDTQYF. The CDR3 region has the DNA TGTGCCAGCAGCACGCTAAGGGGGAAGAGGGTTACAGATACGCAGTATTTT.

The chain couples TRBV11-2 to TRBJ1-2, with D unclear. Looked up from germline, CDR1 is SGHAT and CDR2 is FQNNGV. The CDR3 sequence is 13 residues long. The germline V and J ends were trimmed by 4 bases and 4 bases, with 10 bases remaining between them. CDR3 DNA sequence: TGTGCCAGCAGCTCCGCGGGAGCCTATGGCTACACCTTC. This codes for CASSSAGAYGYTF.

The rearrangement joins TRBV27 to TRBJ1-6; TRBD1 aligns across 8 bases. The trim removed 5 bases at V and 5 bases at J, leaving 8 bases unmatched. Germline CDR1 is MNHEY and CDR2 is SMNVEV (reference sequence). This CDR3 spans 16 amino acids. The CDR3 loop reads CASSRGKQGDNSPLHF. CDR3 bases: TGTGCCAGCAGTAGGGGGAAACAGGGGGATAATTCACCCCTCCACTTT.

For the CDR3, the DNA is TGTGCCAGCAGTCGGGGACAGGTGAACAATCAGCCCCAGCATTTT. Translation gives CASSRGQVNNQPQHF. The chain links TRBV6-2 or TRBV6-3 to TRBJ1-5, with 8 positions matching TRBD1. The CDR3 covers 15 residues. Trimming removed 5 bases from V and 3 bases from J; junction bases left unmatched: 6. Looked up from germline, CDR1 is MNHEY and CDR2 is SVGEGT.

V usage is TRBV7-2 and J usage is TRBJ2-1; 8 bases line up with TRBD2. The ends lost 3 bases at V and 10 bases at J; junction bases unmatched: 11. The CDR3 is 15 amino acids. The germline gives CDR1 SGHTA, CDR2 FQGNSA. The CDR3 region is CASSLRVLTGGEQFF. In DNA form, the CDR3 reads TGTGCCAGCAGCTTGCGGGTCCTGACGGGGGGGGAGCAGTTCTTC.

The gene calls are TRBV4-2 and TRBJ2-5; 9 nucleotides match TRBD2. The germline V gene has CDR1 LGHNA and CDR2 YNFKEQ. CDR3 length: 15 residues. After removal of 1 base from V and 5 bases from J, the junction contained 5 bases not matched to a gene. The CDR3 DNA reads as TGTGCCAGCAGCCAAGTTAGCGGGGGCTGGGAGACCCAGTACTTC. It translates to CASSQVSGGWETQYF.

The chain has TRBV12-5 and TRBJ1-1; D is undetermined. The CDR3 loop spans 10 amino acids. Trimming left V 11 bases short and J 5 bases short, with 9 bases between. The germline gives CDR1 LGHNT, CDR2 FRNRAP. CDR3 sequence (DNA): TGTGCTGCAAGCGGGACTGAAGCTTTCTTT. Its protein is CAASGTEAFF.

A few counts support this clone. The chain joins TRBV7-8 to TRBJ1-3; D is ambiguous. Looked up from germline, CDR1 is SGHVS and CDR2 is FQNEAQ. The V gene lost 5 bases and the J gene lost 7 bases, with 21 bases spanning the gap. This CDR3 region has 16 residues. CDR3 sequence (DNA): TGTGCCAGCAGCCCTGCCGTCGGCGGGAGGCCTAACACCATATATTTT. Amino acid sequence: CASSPAVGGRPNTIYF.

In DNA form, the CDR3 reads TGTGCCAGTAGACTAGACCATAACTATGGCTACACCTTC. Amino acid sequence: CASRLDHNYGYTF. The chain recombines TRBV19 with TRBJ1-2; D unclear. The CDR3 is 13 amino acids. Per the germline V gene, CDR1 is LNHDA and CDR2 is SQIVND (reference sequence). Trimming left V 6 bases short and J 1 base short, with 9 bases between.

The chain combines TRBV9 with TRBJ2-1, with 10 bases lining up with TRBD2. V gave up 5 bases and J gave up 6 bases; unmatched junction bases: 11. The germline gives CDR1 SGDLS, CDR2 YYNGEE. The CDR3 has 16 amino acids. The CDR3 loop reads CASSYYSGGALNEQFF. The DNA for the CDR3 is TGTGCCAGCAGTTACTACAGCGGGGGGGCACTCAATGAGCAGTTCTTC.

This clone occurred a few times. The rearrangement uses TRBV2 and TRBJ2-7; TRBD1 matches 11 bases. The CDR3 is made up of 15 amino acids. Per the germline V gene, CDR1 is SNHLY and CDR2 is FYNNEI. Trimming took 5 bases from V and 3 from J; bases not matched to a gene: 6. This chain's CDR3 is CASSPGTGGVYEQYF. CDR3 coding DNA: TGTGCCAGCAGTCCCGGGACAGGGGGGGTCTACGAGCAGTACTTC.

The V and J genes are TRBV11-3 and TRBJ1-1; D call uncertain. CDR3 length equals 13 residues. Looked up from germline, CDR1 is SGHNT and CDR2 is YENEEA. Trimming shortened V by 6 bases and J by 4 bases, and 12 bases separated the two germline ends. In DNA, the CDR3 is TGTGCCAGCAGTCCCCGACCGGGCACTGAAGCTTTCTTT. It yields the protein CASSPRPGTEAFF.

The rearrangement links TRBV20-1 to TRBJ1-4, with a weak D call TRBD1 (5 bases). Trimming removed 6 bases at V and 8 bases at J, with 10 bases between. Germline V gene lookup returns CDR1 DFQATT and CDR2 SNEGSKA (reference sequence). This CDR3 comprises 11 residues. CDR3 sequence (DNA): TGCAGTGCGCGCACAGGAGAAAAACTGTTTTTT. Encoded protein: CSARTGEKLFF.

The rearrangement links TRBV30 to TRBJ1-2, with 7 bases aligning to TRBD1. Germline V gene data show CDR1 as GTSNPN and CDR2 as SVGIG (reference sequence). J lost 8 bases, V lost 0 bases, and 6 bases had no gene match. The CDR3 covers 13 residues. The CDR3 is CAWSVRQGGGYTF. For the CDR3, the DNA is TGTGCCTGGAGTGTACGACAGGGCGGCGGCTACACCTTC.

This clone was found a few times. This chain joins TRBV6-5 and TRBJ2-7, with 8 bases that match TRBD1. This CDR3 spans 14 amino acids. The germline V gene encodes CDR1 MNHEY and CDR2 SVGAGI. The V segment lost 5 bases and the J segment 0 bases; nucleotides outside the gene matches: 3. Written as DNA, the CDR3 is TGTGCCAGCAGTAGGACAGGGCTCTCCTACGAGCAGTACTTC. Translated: CASSRTGLSYEQYF.

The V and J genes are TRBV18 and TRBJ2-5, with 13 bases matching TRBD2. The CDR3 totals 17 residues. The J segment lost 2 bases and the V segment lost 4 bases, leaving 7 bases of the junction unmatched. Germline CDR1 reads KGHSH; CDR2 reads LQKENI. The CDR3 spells CASSRSTSGGIQETQYF. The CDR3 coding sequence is TGTGCCAGCTCACGTTCGACTAGCGGGGGGATTCAAGAGACCCAGTACTTC.

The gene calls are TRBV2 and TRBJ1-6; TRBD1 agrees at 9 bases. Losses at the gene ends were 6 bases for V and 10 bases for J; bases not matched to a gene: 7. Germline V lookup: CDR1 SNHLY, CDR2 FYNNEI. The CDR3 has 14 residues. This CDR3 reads CASRADRGGSPLHF. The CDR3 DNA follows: TGTGCCAGCAGAGCCGACAGGGGGGGATCACCCCTCCACTTT.